These T cell receptor beta chains were read from a single sample in a study of shared clonotypes between healthy human individuals. Generated by immunoSEQ multiplex PCR, the TCRdb table keeps only in-frame clones and is missing some. The sample consists of millions of clones, less than 95% of them appearing once. Sequencing used naive CD8+ T cells sorted from blood. Receptors originate from a man younger than 30 in good health. The CDR3 runs from the conserved cysteine through the conserved F or W. D genes are given only for firm matches. Where a row states a size, it is once, few, many or the class of an expanded clone; other rows omit it.

j_call | v_call | clone_size | d_call | cdr3_length | cdr3_nt | cdr3_aa
TRBJ2-7 | TRBV29-1 | . | TRBD1 | 14 | TGCAGCGTTGATCCGGGACAGGGGGCATACGAGCAGTACTTC | CSVDPGQGAYEQYF
TRBJ2-3 | TRBV7-2 | . | TRBD2 | 15 | TGTGCCAGCAGCCCTAGCGGGGAGGGGACAGATACGCAGTATTTT | CASSPSGEGTDTQYF
TRBJ1-1 | TRBV19 | once | . | 14 | TGTGCCAGTAGTATGTGGGGTGGCGACACTGAAGCTTTCTTT | CASSMWGGDTEAFF
TRBJ2-7 | TRBV27 | . | . | 11 | TGTGCCACCTCATTCCTGGGGTGGGTTCACTTC | CATSFLGWVHF
TRBJ2-7 | TRBV7-9 | . | . | 11 | TGTGCCAGCAGCTTAGGTAACGAGCAGTACTTC | CASSLGNEQYF
TRBJ2-5 | TRBV5-1 | . | TRBD1 | 17 | TGCGCCAGCAATCCCCAATCAGGACAGGGAAGTTATGAGACCCAGTACTTC | CASNPQSGQGSYETQYF
TRBJ2-7 | TRBV11-2 | . | . | 13 | TGTGCCAGCGGGACGTGGGGCCCCTACGAGCAGTACTTC | CASGTWGPYEQYF
TRBJ2-3 | TRBV2 | . | TRBD2 | 16 | TGTGCCAGCAGTGAGGGAGAGCGGGAGAGCACAGATACGCAGTATTTT | CASSEGERESTDTQYF
TRBJ2-7 | TRBV29-1 | . | . | 16 | TGCAGCGTTGAATACGCACTAATTGGGACATCCTACGAGCAGTACTTC | CSVEYALIGTSYEQYF
TRBJ2-7 | TRBV2 | . | . | 15 | TGTGCCAGCAGTGAAGATGGTACAGGGAGGTACGAGCAGTACTTC | CASSEDGTGRYEQYF
TRBJ1-6 | TRBV4-3 | once | . | 15 | TGCGCCAGCAGCCAAGTTAGGAGTTCGAATTCACCCCTCCACTTT | CASSQVRSSNSPLHF
TRBJ2-5 | TRBV10-2 | . | TRBD2 | 15 | TGCGCCAGCAGTGGGGCGGGGGGCGGGGAGAGGACCCAGTACTTC | CASSGAGGGERTQYF
TRBJ2-2 | TRBV30 | . | TRBD1 | 16 | TGTGCCTGGACGGCAAGAGCAGGGGGCGCAGGCGGGGAGCTGTTTTTT | CAWTARAGGAGGELFF
TRBJ1-1 | TRBV18 | . | . | 15 | TGTGCCAGCTCACCGCCATCTCCCCTTAACACTGAAGCTTTCTTT | CASSPPSPLNTEAFF
TRBJ2-7 | TRBV2 | . | . | 13 | TGTGCCAGCAGTGATGGGAGCCGCTACGAGCAGTACTTC | CASSDGSRYEQYF
TRBJ2-3 | TRBV30 | . | . | 14 | TGTGCCTGGAGTCTGGGGTCCGGCACAGATACGCAGTATTTT | CAWSLGSGTDTQYF
TRBJ2-1 | TRBV7-6 | . | TRBD2 | 17 | TGTGCCAGCAGCTTAGTGGCTAGCGGGAGGGTGGGAAATGAGCAGTTCTTC | CASSLVASGRVGNEQFF
TRBJ1-2 | TRBV2 | . | TRBD1 | 15 | TGTGCCAGCAGGGAAGCCGGGACAGGGGGTCCTGGCTACACCTTC | CASREAGTGGPGYTF
TRBJ2-7 | TRBV15 | . | . | 16 | TGTGCCACCAGCAGAGAACCTCCGTTCGGAACCTACGAGCAGTACTTC | CATSREPPFGTYEQYF
TRBJ2-3 | TRBV9 | . | . | 17 | TGTGCCAGCAGCCCTGAGGGGGACCCTACTAGCACAGATACGCAGTATTTT | CASSPEGDPTSTDTQYF
TRBJ1-2 | TRBV5-6 | . | . | 14 | TGTGCCAGCAGGGCTCAGGGGATCCCCTATGGCTACACCTTC | CASRAQGIPYGYTF
TRBJ1-4 | TRBV4-1 | . | TRBD1 | 16 | TGCGCCAGCAGCCAAGAAGGACAGGGGGGAAATGAAAAACTGTTTTTT | CASSQEGQGGNEKLFF
TRBJ2-7 | TRBV27 | . | . | 15 | TGTGCCAGCAGTTTGGCGGGGAGGTTCTCCTACGAGCAGTACTTC | CASSLAGRFSYEQYF
TRBJ2-7 | TRBV7-9 | . | . | 15 | TGTGCCAGCAGCCTCCCGGAAGGGGCGCCGGGCGAGCAGTACTTC | CASSLPEGAPGEQYF
TRBJ2-1 | TRBV6-5 | . | . | 15 | TGTGCCAGCCGGGCGGACAGCGCCCTAAGGAATGAGCAGTTCTTC | CASRADSALRNEQFF
TRBJ1-1 | TRBV7-2 | . | . | 15 | TGTGCCAGCAGACAAACAGACAGGCTGAACACTGAAGCTTTCTTT | CASRQTDRLNTEAFF
TRBJ2-7 | TRBV6-1 | . | TRBD2 | 17 | TGTGCCAGCAGTGAAGCCCCTAGCGGGGCGTCGGTAGTGGAGCAGTACTTC | CASSEAPSGASVVEQYF
TRBJ2-7 | TRBV30 | . | . | 12 | TGTGCCTGGAGTGTAATCTCGGTCGAGCAGTACTTC | CAWSVISVEQYF
TRBJ2-7 | TRBV27 | once | . | 14 | TGTGCCAGCAGTTTTTTGGGGGCCACCTACGAGCAGTACTTC | CASSFLGATYEQYF
TRBJ1-2 | TRBV9 | . | TRBD1 | 17 | TGTGCCAGCAGCGTAGCGGGGACAGGGGGTGTCGGCTATGGCTACACCTTC | CASSVAGTGGVGYGYTF
TRBJ2-3 | TRBV7-3 | . | . | 15 | TGTGCCAGCAGCGACGAAGCGGTGAGCACAGATACGCAGTATTTT | CASSDEAVSTDTQYF
TRBJ2-3 | TRBV28 | . | . | 15 | TGTGCCAGCAGTTTCCCGGCCGAGGTCCGTAATACGCAGTATTTT | CASSFPAEVRNTQYF
TRBJ2-3 | TRBV5-1 | . | . | 16 | TGCGCCAGCGGGCCTCAGGGATTTGGGGGCACAGATACGCAGTATTTT | CASGPQGFGGTDTQYF